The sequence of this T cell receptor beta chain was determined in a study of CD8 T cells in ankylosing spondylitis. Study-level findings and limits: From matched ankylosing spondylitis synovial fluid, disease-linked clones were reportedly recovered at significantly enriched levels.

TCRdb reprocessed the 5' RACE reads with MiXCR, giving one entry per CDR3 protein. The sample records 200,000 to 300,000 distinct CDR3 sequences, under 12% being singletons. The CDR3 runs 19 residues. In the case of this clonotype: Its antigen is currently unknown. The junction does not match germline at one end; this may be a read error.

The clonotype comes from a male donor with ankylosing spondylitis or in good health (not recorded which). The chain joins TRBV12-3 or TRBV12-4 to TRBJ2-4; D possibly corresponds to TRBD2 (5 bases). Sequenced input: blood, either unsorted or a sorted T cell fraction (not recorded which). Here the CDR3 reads CASCLARHFSDLAKNIQYF. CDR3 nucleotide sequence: TGTGCCAGCTGTTTAGCGAGGCATTTTTCGGACCTAGCCAAAAACATTCAGTACTTC.